This T cell receptor beta chain was identified during a study of T-cell reconstitution after alpha-beta-depleted transplantation in children. Unique molecular identifiers were incorporated into the prepared TCRbeta library. TCRdb passed the PCR reads through MiXCR, listing each CDR3 protein once. Seen here are almost 600,000 distinct CDR3 sequences, over 20% observed once, and the top ten hold around a third. Unmatched junction bases numbered 7, after V lost 7 bases and J lost 5 bases. Germline V gene lookup returns CDR1 SNHLY and CDR2 FYNNEI. The length of the CDR3 is 13 residues. This clonotype has only one observation. As yet, its antigen is unknown. Study-wide findings and caveats: When one year had passed after transplant, most T-cell counts and diversity came from newly produced T cells.

The input for sequencing was PBMCs, taken before TCRalphabeta/CD19-depleted stem cell transplant. This sequence originates from a boy in the first two years of life with Wiskott-Aldrich syndrome, due to receive a stem cell transplant. The chain uses TRBV2 and TRBJ1-1; TRBD1 agrees at 7 bases. The CDR3 is CASNRGGYTEAFF. For the CDR3, the DNA is TGTGCCAGCAACAGGGGAGGATATACTGAAGCTTTCTTT.